These 18 T cell receptor beta chains share one sample of origin, sequenced in a study of T cells after yellow fever vaccination. TCRdb re-called the 5' RACE reads through MiXCR, storing one row per CDR3 protein. The data hold a few hundred thousand distinct CDR3 sequences, with around 13% observed a single time. This sample comprised CD4+ T cells sorted from PBMCs, obtained 15 days after the yellow fever booster vaccination. All receptors come from a man aged 18 to 29 who received the YFV17D yellow fever vaccine.

J is TRBJ1-1 and V is TRBV11-2; D gene unclear. Per the germline V gene, CDR1 is SGHAT and CDR2 is FQNNGV. Trimming removed 4 bases at V and 0 bases at J, with 12 bases between. There are 15 residues in the CDR3. CDR3 region: CASSSNDIVNTEAFF. The CDR3 DNA reads TGTGCCAGCAGCTCAAACGACATTGTGAACACTGAAGCTTTCTTT.

This clonotype has only a few counts. J is TRBJ2-2 and V is TRBV15; a possible D gene is TRBD1 (6 bases). Germline CDR1 and CDR2: LNHNV and YYDKDF (reference sequence). There are 16 residues in the CDR3. Between the trimmed V and J ends, which lost 3 bases and 4 bases, there was a span of 15 bases. In nucleotides, the CDR3 is TGTGCCACCAGCAGTGTACAGGGATTGGGCACCGGGGAGCTGTTTTTT. Translating it yields CATSSVQGLGTGELFF.

CDR3 amino acids: CASSFGTAGANVLTF. DNA for the CDR3: TGTGCCAGCAGCTTTGGGACAGCTGGGGCCAACGTCCTGACTTTC. This chain uses TRBV7-2 with TRBJ2-6; 7 bases align to TRBD1. CDR1 is SGHTA, CDR2 FQGNSA, per germline. The CDR3 is made up of 15 amino acids. After removal of 3 bases from V and 2 bases from J, the junction contained 1 base not matched to a gene.

The sample holds many counts of this clonotype. The chain uses TRBV20-1 and TRBJ2-3; D tentatively fits TRBD1 or TRBD2 (6 bases each). Germline CDR1 DFQATT, CDR2 SNEGSKA (reference sequence). Trimming removed 6 bases at V and 6 bases at J, with 16 bases between. The CDR3 runs to 13 residues. Here the CDR3 reads CSARNGGGDTQYF. Written as DNA, the CDR3 is TGCAGTGCCCGAAACGGGGGCGGGGATACGCAGTATTTT.

This chain links TRBV7-8 with TRBJ2-1; no clear D gene. Germline CDR1 is SGHVS and CDR2 is FQNEAQ. Trimming removed 5 bases from V and 4 bases from J, with 9 bases in between. The CDR3 loop spans 13 amino acids. The CDR3: CASSPRLYNEQFF. Here the CDR3 DNA reads TGTGCCAGCAGCCCCCGGCTATACAATGAGCAGTTCTTC.

The rearrangement links TRBV15 to TRBJ2-7, with 9 bases lining up with TRBD1. Germline assignment: CDR1 LNHNV and CDR2 YYDKDF (reference sequence). Trimming cost V 3 bases and J 1 base; bases outside gene matches: 7. The CDR3 sequence is 16 residues long. The CDR3 coding sequence is TGTGCCACCAGCAGGATTACGGGACAGGGTTCCTACGAGCAGTACTTC. It yields the protein CATSRITGQGSYEQYF.

The rearrangement joins TRBV20-1 to TRBJ2-5; 10 nucleotides line up with TRBD2. The germline CDR1 and CDR2 sequences are DFQATT and SNEGSKA (reference sequence). CDR3 length: 15 residues. Losses at the gene ends were 1 base for V and 2 bases for J; bases not matched to a gene: 4. CDR3 sequence (DNA): TGCAGTGCTAGAGGGACTAGCGGTTCACAAGAGACCCAGTACTTC. It translates to CSARGTSGSQETQYF.

The V call is TRBV5-1, the J call TRBJ2-5, with D hard to call. There are 14 residues in the CDR3. The germline V gene has CDR1 SGHRS and CDR2 YFSETQ. The V gene lost 0 bases and the J gene lost 1 base, with 7 bases spanning the gap. CDR3 bases: TGCGCCAGCAGCTTGGGTATGTCCCAAGAGACCCAGTACTTC. Translated: CASSLGMSQETQYF.

This clonotype was seen a handful of times. The chain carries TRBV19 and TRBJ2-1; D may be TRBD2 (5 bases). Trimming stripped 1 base from V and 10 bases from J, with 14 bases between. The germline V gene has CDR1 LNHDA and CDR2 SQIVND (reference sequence). The CDR3 is 14 residues long. In DNA form, the CDR3 reads TGTGCCAGTAGTATAGTTATCCTAGCAAGCGAGCAGTTCTTC. Translating it yields CASSIVILASEQFF.

In its sample, this clonotype was seen a few times. The V gene is TRBV20-1, the J gene TRBJ2-5; D unclear. Per the germline V gene, CDR1 is DFQATT and CDR2 is SNEGSKA (reference sequence). The V end was cut by 7 bases, the J end by 1 base, with 10 bases between. This CDR3 is built from 12 residues. In DNA, the CDR3 is TGCAGTGTTCCACCCTCCCAAGAGACCCAGTACTTC. It codes for CSVPPSQETQYF.

This clonotype showed up many times. CDR3 residues: CASSLSMGGWTGELFF. CDR3 in DNA: TGTGCCAGCAGTTTATCGATGGGGGGCTGGACCGGGGAGCTGTTTTTT. The rearrangement uses TRBV27 and TRBJ2-2; D possibly uses TRBD1 or TRBD2 (6 bases each). This CDR3 region has 16 residues. CDR1 MNHEY and CDR2 SMNVEV come from the germline V gene (reference sequence). The V and J ends lost 0 bases and 5 bases respectively, with 13 bases between them.

This clonotype was picked up a small number of times. This chain joins TRBV2 and TRBJ2-7, with TRBD1 identical over 8 bases. The CDR3 totals 14 residues. Trimming at V came to 7 bases and at J to 5 bases, leaving 10 bases not matched to a gene. The V gene's germline CDR1 is SNHLY and CDR2 FYNNEI. CDR3 in DNA: TGTGCCAGCAAGGGACAGGCGTCGGTTGACGAGCAGTACGTC. This codes for CASKGQASVDEQYV.

This clonotype was detected a few times. The CDR3: CASSPLGAGLVRNEQFF. The CDR3 nucleotides read TGTGCCAGCAGCCCCCTAGGGGCGGGACTAGTACGTAATGAGCAGTTCTTC. The chain carries TRBV5-4 and TRBJ2-1; 8 bases align to TRBD2. J was trimmed by 7 bases and V by 4 bases; bases with no gene match: 16. This CDR3 has 17 amino acids. Germline V gene data show CDR1 as SGHNT and CDR2 as YYREEE (reference sequence).

The V and J genes are TRBV6-5 and TRBJ2-1; tentative D call: TRBD2 (6 bases). This CDR3 is 16 amino acids long. The V gene lost 6 bases and the J gene lost 8 bases, with 23 bases spanning the gap. Germline V CDR1 and CDR2: MNHEY, SVGAGI. CDR3 sequence (DNA): TGTGCCAGCAGCCGACTAGGGAGTATTGCCGGGGATGAGCAGTTCTTC. This gives the protein CASSRLGSIAGDEQFF.

This clonotype was counted only a few times. The genes are TRBV6-2 or TRBV6-3 and TRBJ1-1, with D unclear. CDR3 length: 11 amino acids. V was trimmed by 6 bases and J by 11 bases, leaving 13 bases between them. CDR1 MNHEY and CDR2 SVGEGT come from the germline V gene. CDR3 sequence reads: CASRSGSGAFF. CDR3 in DNA: TGTGCCAGCAGGTCCGGTTCGGGGGCTTTCTTT.

This clonotype was seen more than once but under ten times. The rearrangement uses TRBV11-2 and TRBJ2-7; D gene unclear. From germline, CDR1 is SGHAT and CDR2 FQNNGV. The CDR3 is 16 residues long. Trimming took 1 base from V and 0 from J, leaving 13 bases between them. CDR3 sequence (DNA): TGTGCCAGCAGCTTAGGTGGACGGATGAGCTCCTACGAGCAGTACTTC. Translation: CASSLGGRMSSYEQYF.

The chain combines TRBV7-9 with TRBJ2-7; D tentatively fits TRBD1 or TRBD2 (5 bases each). In germline, CDR1 is SEHNR, CDR2 FQNEAQ (reference sequence). There are 15 residues in the CDR3. Deletions cut 5 bases from V and 5 bases from J, with 19 bases between. The CDR3 region is CASSLWGTPDNEQYF. DNA for the CDR3: TGTGCCAGCAGCCTGTGGGGGACCCCGGACAACGAGCAGTACTTC.

This clonotype was picked up a small number of times. The J gene is TRBJ2-7, the V gene TRBV12-3 or TRBV12-4; D is possibly TRBD2 (5 bases). V lost 5 bases, J lost 2 bases, and 13 bases lay in between. This CDR3 is built from 14 residues. CDR3 in amino acids: CASSPRGGTYEQYF. The DNA of the CDR3 is TGTGCCAGCAGTCCTCGGGGTGGCACCTACGAGCAGTACTTC.